The rows below give T cell receptor beta chains drawn from one sample of a study of cytomegalovirus exposure and HLA in healthy donors. Profiled with immunoSEQ multiplex PCR; TCRdb holds only in-frame clones, not every one. The table shows over 150,000 clones, with more than 80% occurring only once. Sequencing was performed on PBMCs. These receptors were collected from a boy under 18 in good health and CMV-seronegative. The CDR3 runs from the conserved cysteine through the conserved F or W. Not every row has a clone size; where given, it reads once, few, many or a size class.

NA | TRBJ2-1 | TRBV6-1 | CASSESLAGGHEQFF
NA | TRBJ1-1 | TRBV30 | CAWSVRGLNTEAFF
NA | TRBJ2-1 | TRBV25-1 | CATLADGFRGEQFF
few | TRBJ2-1 | TRBV7-3 | CASSPRTGSSYNEQFF
few | TRBJ1-2 | TRBV6-5 | CASSYSPTGEIGGYTF
NA | NA | TRBV4-1 | CASSLGGSPYEQYF
NA | TRBJ1-2 | TRBV7-9 | CASSSTRGPATVGYTF
NA | TRBJ1-2 | TRBV6-5 | CASSIGTGLYGYTF
few | TRBJ1-1 | TRBV10-3 | CAISEQGAHTEAFF
NA | TRBJ2-1 | TRBV9 | CASSALPSSGIYNEQFF
NA | TRBJ1-1 | TRBV6-5 | CASSRDSEAFF
once | TRBJ2-5 | TRBV30 | CAWSRSGQETQYF
few | TRBJ1-1 | TRBV11-2 | CASRPWGQTNTEAFF
NA | TRBJ2-3 | TRBV5-1 | CASSYRDNTDTQYF
NA | TRBJ2-1 | TRBV6-5 | CASSHRQGIHNEQFF
NA | TRBJ2-7 | TRBV7-2 | CASSLRSGRAQGEQYF
NA | TRBJ2-1 | TRBV5-1 | CASSLGGEQFF
NA | TRBJ1-1 | TRBV5-1 | CASSSLTGDTEAFF
NA | TRBJ2-7 | TRBV5-1 | CASSLAASAGRPYEQYF
NA | TRBJ2-7 | TRBV5-6 | CASSLLPRAGAYEQYF
few | TRBJ1-4 | TRBV2 | CASSEGFRKLFF
NA | TRBJ2-5 | TRBV5-1 | CASSLGVGTNGETQYF
NA | TRBJ2-7 | TRBV30 | CAWSGGDRGPREQYF
NA | TRBJ2-3 | TRBV7-6 | CASSIRLAGDTDTQYF
NA | TRBJ1-3 | TRBV19 | CASSIGAASGNTIYF
NA | TRBJ2-5 | TRBV9 | CASSVARQGQTQYF
NA | TRBJ1-1 | TRBV7-9 | CASSLSSHRTGDEAFF